This entry lists 22 T cell receptor beta chains sequenced from one sample in a study of cytomegalovirus exposure and HLA in healthy donors. The PCR made use of 60 Vbeta and 13 Jbeta primers. Some clones are missing from TCRdb's copy, which holds only in-frame ones; the method was immunoSEQ multiplex PCR. Of roughly 170,000 clones listed, roughly 80% are singletons. The material sequenced was PBMCs. These receptor sequences come from a woman younger than 30 in good health and CMV-seronegative.

The table lists this clone with a few counts. The chain carries TRBV4-2 and TRBJ2-2; a possible D gene is TRBD2 (5 bases). Germline assignment: CDR1 LGHNA and CDR2 YNFKEQ. The CDR3 has 15 residues. V was clipped by 3 bases and J by 4 bases, with 12 bases between them. The CDR3 loop reads CASSHPSEGTGELFF. CDR3 coding DNA: TGTGCCAGCAGCCACCCCTCCGAGGGCACCGGGGAGCTGTTTTTT.

The V and J genes are TRBV2 and TRBJ1-2, with D possibly being TRBD1 (5 bases). Trimming removed 4 bases from V and 8 bases from J, with 17 bases in between. Germline lookup yields CDR1 SNHLY and CDR2 FYNNEI. This CDR3 spans 14 amino acids. This CDR3 reads CASSGGLTDGGYTF. DNA of the CDR3: TGTGCCAGCAGTGGGGGCCTGACAGACGGGGGCTACACCTTC.

This chain connects TRBV6-6 to TRBJ2-1, with 9 positions matching TRBD1. After removal of 4 bases from V and 3 bases from J, the junction contained 4 bases not matched to a gene. The germline CDR1 and CDR2 sequences are MNHNY and SVGAGI (reference sequence). The CDR3 covers 15 residues. CDR3 bases: TGTGCCAGCAGTTCCGGGACAGGGCTCTACAATGAGCAGTTCTTC. This codes for CASSSGTGLYNEQFF.

The rearrangement uses TRBV4-1 and TRBJ1-2; 7 bases map to TRBD1. The ends lost 3 bases at V and 4 bases at J; junction bases unmatched: 5. CDR1 is MGHRA, CDR2 YSYEKL, per germline. The CDR3 extends over 14 amino acids. CDR3 protein: CASSQRDSTYGYTF. CDR3 DNA: TGCGCCAGCAGCCAGCGGGACAGCACCTATGGCTACACCTTC.

The chain combines TRBV5-1 with TRBJ1-2; TRBD1 might be the D (5 bases). Germline V gene data show CDR1 as SGHRS and CDR2 as YFSETQ. This CDR3 spans 15 amino acids. V gave up 0 bases and J gave up 8 bases, with 17 bases separating them. CDR3 nucleotides: TGCGCCAGCAGCTTGGGGTATCGACAGAATGAGGGCTACACCTTC. It encodes CASSLGYRQNEGYTF.

The chain joins TRBV6-6 to TRBJ2-7, with 8 bases fitting TRBD1. The CDR3 loop spans 15 amino acids. The V and J ends lost 4 bases and 3 bases, in that order; junction bases with no gene match: 8. Germline V gene lookup returns CDR1 MNHNY and CDR2 SVGAGI (reference sequence). The CDR3 bases are TGTGCCAGCAGTTGGGACAGGTCAAGGAGCTACGAGCAGTACTTC. Its protein is CASSWDRSRSYEQYF.

The CDR3 here is CASSLTSGRSNEQFF. The CDR3 bases are TGTGCCAGCAGCCTTACTAGCGGGAGGTCCAATGAGCAGTTCTTC. The rearrangement links TRBV9 to TRBJ2-1; TRBD2 matches 12 bases. CDR1 SGDLS and CDR2 YYNGEE come from the germline V gene. Unmatched junction bases numbered 5, after V lost 4 bases and J lost 6 bases. This CDR3 has 15 residues.

The rearrangement joins TRBV5-1 to TRBJ1-6, with a weak D call TRBD1 (6 bases). The CDR3 runs to 15 residues. The germline gives CDR1 SGHRS, CDR2 YFSETQ. V gave up 1 base and J gave up 7 bases, with 12 bases separating them. The CDR3 sequence: CASSLRTEQNSPLHF. In DNA form, the CDR3 reads TGCGCCAGCAGCTTGCGGACAGAGCAAAATTCACCCCTCCACTTT. Full variable domain (missing parts from reference TRBV5-1 and TRBJ1-6): KAGVTQTPRYLIKTRGQQVTLSCSPISGHRSVSWYQQTPGQGLQFLFEYFSETQRNKGNFPGRFSGRQFSNSRSEMNVSTLELGDSALYLCASSLRTEQNSPLHFGNGTRLTVT.

This chain joins TRBV7-8 and TRBJ1-4, with 7 bases identical to TRBD1. Germline CDR1 reads SGHVS; CDR2 reads FQNEAQ. V shed 6 bases and J 3 bases; nucleotides not matched to a gene: 13. The CDR3 covers 17 residues. The CDR3 reads CASRGVLPGQPNEKLFF. CDR3 bases: TGTGCCAGCAGGGGGGTACTCCCGGGACAGCCTAATGAAAAACTGTTTTTT.

The rearrangement uses TRBV11-2 and TRBJ2-5; D remains ambiguous. Trimming left V 2 bases short and J 5 bases short, with 15 bases between. Germline V gene lookup returns CDR1 SGHAT and CDR2 FQNNGV. The CDR3 covers 15 residues. CDR3 in amino acids: CASSLSSVEMETQYF. The CDR3 nucleotides are TGTGCCAGCAGCTTATCGAGCGTGGAGATGGAGACCCAGTACTTC.

V usage is TRBV10-3 and J usage is TRBJ2-2; 8 nucleotides match TRBD2. This CDR3 has 15 residues. Germline lookup yields CDR1 ENHRY and CDR2 SYGVKD. V dropped 8 bases and J dropped 5; count of bases not matched to a gene: 10. The CDR3 region has the DNA TGTGCCATCTGGAGTTCGGGAGGGAGTACCGGGGAGCTGTTTTTT. Amino acids: CAIWSSGGSTGELFF.

The chain has TRBV11-1 and TRBJ2-7, with 8 nucleotides matching TRBD2. The trim removed 1 base at V and 4 bases at J, leaving 6 bases unmatched. The CDR3 contains 15 residues. Germline lookup yields CDR1 SGHAT and CDR2 FQDESV (reference sequence). The CDR3 bases are TGTGCCAGCAGCTTAGAAGGACTAGCCTCGTACGAGCAGTACTTC. The encoded protein is CASSLEGLASYEQYF.

The chain has TRBV5-1 and TRBJ2-5, with 7 nucleotides matching TRBD1. The germline V gene encodes CDR1 SGHRS and CDR2 YFSETQ. Losses at the gene ends were 4 bases for V and 1 base for J; bases not matched to a gene: 7. This CDR3 is built from 15 residues. CDR3 sequence: CASSISGTAQETQYF. In DNA, the CDR3 is TGCGCCAGCAGCATCTCCGGGACAGCCCAAGAGACCCAGTACTTC.

The DNA for the CDR3 is TGCGCCAGCAGTCCCCCCCCTCCCTTCAGCGGGATGAGGAATGAGCAGTACTTC. It encodes CASSPPPPFSGMRNEQYF. This sequence joins TRBV10-2 and TRBJ2-7; TRBD2 agrees at 7 bases. The CDR3 is 18 amino acids. Germline V gives CDR1 WSHSY, CDR2 SAAADI. The V gene end was trimmed by 5 bases and the J gene end by 7 bases; junction bases not matched to a gene: 23.

The chain links TRBV11-2 to TRBJ2-1; the D gene is possibly TRBD1 (6 bases). Germline V gene lookup returns CDR1 SGHAT and CDR2 FQNNGV. CDR3 length equals 16 residues. V dropped 4 bases and J dropped 4 bases, with 17 bases sitting between them. The CDR3 coding sequence is TGTGCCAGCAGCTACCGGGCCCTAGGGGGATACAATGAGCAGTTCTTC. Protein product: CASSYRALGGYNEQFF.

The chain combines TRBV2 with TRBJ1-2; no clear D. Germline V lookup: CDR1 SNHLY, CDR2 FYNNEI. The CDR3 runs to 13 residues. Trimming cost V 6 bases and J 7 bases, with 15 bases left between them. The CDR3 sequence is CASRLQQISGYTF. The DNA of the CDR3 is TGTGCCAGCAGGTTACAACAAATAAGTGGCTACACCTTC.

This chain's CDR3 is CASSSTLRGAGNQPQHF. The CDR3 DNA reads as TGTGCCAGCAGCTCCACGCTCCGGGGGGCGGGCAATCAGCCCCAGCATTTT. The rearrangement links TRBV7-6 to TRBJ1-5; tentatively, D is TRBD1 (6 bases). The CDR3 consists of 17 residues. The germline gives CDR1 SGHVS, CDR2 FNYEAQ. The ends were cut back, 4 bases at V and 2 bases at J, with 18 bases in the middle.

This clone turned up a few times. The CDR3 sequence: CASSKREPYNEQFF. Here the CDR3 DNA reads TGTGCCAGCAGCAAGCGGGAGCCTTACAATGAGCAGTTCTTC. The chain couples TRBV28 to TRBJ2-1, with 8 bases aligning to TRBD2. There are 14 residues in the CDR3. The germline CDR1 and CDR2 sequences are MDHEN and SYDVKM. With V trimmed by 6 bases and J by 4 bases, 5 bases remained unmatched.

This clone was seen only once. V and J are TRBV5-4 and TRBJ2-1; TRBD2 might be the D (6 bases). With 7 bases removed from V and 2 bases from J, the gap between germline ends came to 10 bases. Germline V CDR1 and CDR2: SGHNT, YYREEE (reference sequence). The CDR3 sequence is 13 residues long. The CDR3 sequence: CASWGEAYNEQFF. DNA of the CDR3: TGTGCCAGCTGGGGGGAAGCCTACAATGAGCAGTTCTTC.

This chain connects TRBV4-1 to TRBJ2-1; 10 positions match TRBD1. After removal of 6 bases from V and 5 bases from J, the junction contained 4 bases not matched to a gene. The CDR3 runs to 14 residues. Germline loops: CDR1 MGHRA, CDR2 YSYEKL. CDR3 region: CASSRDRGHNEQFF. The CDR3 region has the DNA TGCGCCAGCAGTAGGGACAGGGGCCACAATGAGCAGTTCTTC.

DNA of the CDR3: TGTGCCAGCAGTTACTCCGAGACAGGGTACTCCTACGAGCAGTACTTC. It translates to CASSYSETGYSYEQYF. The V and J genes are TRBV6-5 and TRBJ2-7; 7 positions agree with TRBD1. Germline V gene sequence: CDR1 MNHEY, CDR2 SVGAGI. Trimming took 0 bases from V and 0 from J; bases not matched to a gene: 5. The CDR3 runs 16 residues.

The chain links TRBV28 to TRBJ2-7; TRBD2 matches at 8 bases. V was clipped by 2 bases and J by 4 bases; unmatched bases: 4. Germline V gene sequence: CDR1 MDHEN, CDR2 SYDVKM. CDR3 size: 14 residues. In DNA, the CDR3 is TGTGCCAGCAGTTTAGCGGGAGGTGGGTACGAGCAGTACTTC. Its translation is CASSLAGGGYEQYF.